This TCR beta chain stems from a study of identical twins. Notes on the study in general: Excess low generation probability was seen in twin-shared out-of-frame alpha sequences. Carriage of fewer insertions was seen in abundant cord blood beta clonotypes, whereas memory repertoires showed none.

Remarks on this clonotype: The antigen is unknown.

Carrying unique molecular identifiers, the cDNA also gained a universal primer site through template switching. TCRdb processed the 5' RACE reads anew with MiXCR; each CDR3 protein has one entry. This table holds 1.5 million to 2 million distinct CDR3 sequences, less than 35% found once. With no exceptions, donors were healthy Caucasians. The origin of this receptor is a newborn girl in good health. Sequencing was done on a sample of cord blood.

As DNA, the CDR3 is TGTGCCAGCAGCCAAGACCTAGCGGGGGGAGAGACCCAGTACTTC. It encodes CASSQDLAGGETQYF. The rearrangement joins TRBV4-2 to TRBJ2-5; TRBD2 matches 11 bases. Per the germline V gene, CDR1 is LGHNA and CDR2 is YNFKEQ. The CDR3 totals 15 residues. Trimming took 0 bases from V and 4 from J; bases not matched to a gene: 1.